This T cell receptor (beta chain) was sequenced in a study of chemoradiotherapy in HPV16-positive cancers. Study information: Candidate HPV-specific T-cell clones and common TCR motifs came from functional assays in two HPV16-positive patients.

Germline loops: CDR1 LNHDA, CDR2 SQIVND (reference sequence). This CDR3 contains 15 residues. The junction had 3 bases not matched to a gene; V was cut back by 3 bases and J by 0 bases. Over chemoradiotherapy, repertoires were sampled more than once. About this clone: Its matching antigen is unknown.

The study, taken as a whole, reports: Non-HPV-specific T cells did not expand in tumors during treatment, whereas candidate HPV-specific clones and E7-related motifs did. HPV-specific T cells were functionally defined from only a couple of HPV16-positive patients.

The data were produced by immunoSEQ multiplex PCR, yet TCRdb's version contains in-frame clones alone and is incomplete. Among approximately 27,000 clones listed, about four fifths were seen once. The genes are TRBV19 and TRBJ2-5, with 8 positions matching TRBD2. The clonotype originates from a human donor with HPV-associated anogenital cancer. The sequences come from blood, collected from a patient who underwent chemoradiotherapy. Here the CDR3 DNA reads TGTGCCAGTAGTATTGGTAGCGGGGACCAAGAGACCCAGTACTTC. Translation gives CASSIGSGDQETQYF.